The rows below give T cell receptor beta chains drawn from one sample of a study of cytomegalovirus exposure and HLA in healthy donors. Only in-frame clones appear in the TCRdb table, and some are missing; sequencing was by immunoSEQ multiplex PCR. The sample yields around 150,000 clones, 80% seen once. The sequencing input was PBMCs. All receptors derive from a man aged 25 to 40 in good health and CMV-seronegative. CDR3s include the opening cysteine and the closing phenylalanine or tryptophan. A D gene is named only where the DNA matches it firmly. A row's size may be missing; if present it is once, few, many or a size class.

j_call | v_call | clone_size | d_call | cdr3_aa | cdr3_nt
TRBJ2-1 | TRBV5-1 | - | - | CASSFTGSYNEQFF | TGCGCCAGCAGCTTTACAGGTTCCTACAATGAGCAGTTCTTC
TRBJ2-5 | TRBV5-6 | - | TRBD1 | CASSTDRGRSETQYF | TGTGCCAGCAGCACCGACAGGGGGCGTTCCGAGACCCAGTACTTC
TRBJ1-5 | TRBV28 | - | TRBD1 | CASSFLPGTGGNQPQHF | TGTGCCAGCAGTTTCCTACCCGGGACAGGGGGCAATCAGCCCCAGCATTTT
TRBJ1-4 | TRBV7-9 | once | - | CASWDGGNEKLFF | TGTGCCAGCTGGGACGGGGGAAATGAAAAACTGTTTTTT
TRBJ2-2 | TRBV28 | - | TRBD1 | CASESRTGITGELFF | TGTGCCAGCGAATCTCGGACAGGGATCACCGGGGAGCTGTTTTTT
TRBJ1-2 | TRBV4-3 | - | - | CASSPGDGNFYGYTF | TGCGCCAGCAGCCCAGGGGACGGGAATTTCTATGGCTACACCTTC
TRBJ2-6 | TRBV4-1 | - | TRBD2 | CASSQDKTSGETGANVLTF | TGCGCCAGCAGCCAAGATAAGACTAGCGGAGAGACGGGGGCCAACGTCCTGACTTTC
TRBJ1-1 | TRBV7-8 | - | TRBD1 | CASSLAGGGMAFF | TGTGCCAGCAGCTTAGCAGGGGGCGGAATGGCTTTCTTT
TRBJ1-3 | TRBV7-9 | - | TRBD1 | CASTPGQRPLGTGNTIYF | TGTGCCAGCACTCCGGGACAGCGGCCGCTAGGGACTGGAAACACCATATATTTT
TRBJ1-1 | TRBV2 | few | - | CASIAVESTEAFF | TGTGCCAGCATCGCGGTAGAGAGCACTGAAGCTTTCTTT
TRBJ2-3 | TRBV11-2 | - | TRBD2 | CASSLDLGGLAATDTQYF | TGTGCCAGCAGCTTAGATCTGGGGGGACTAGCGGCCACAGATACGCAGTATTTT
TRBJ2-1 | TRBV5-6 | - | - | CASSLLGGGIYNEQFF | TGTGCCAGCAGCTTGTTGGGAGGGGGGATCTACAATGAGCAGTTCTTC
TRBJ1-2 | TRBV4-3 | few | - | CASSHGSAYGYTF | TGCGCCAGCAGCCACGGGTCTGCCTATGGCTACACCTTC
TRBJ2-3 | TRBV19 | - | - | CASSISRVSTDTQYF | TGTGCCAGTAGTATCTCGCGCGTTAGCACAGATACGCAGTATTTT
TRBJ2-5 | TRBV25-1 | - | - | CASSDRDKNQETQYF | TGTGCCAGCAGTGATAGGGACAAGAACCAAGAGACCCAGTACTTC
TRBJ2-5 | TRBV7-2 | - | TRBD2 | CASSLLSSGRGTQYF | TGTGCCAGCAGCTTATTATCTAGCGGGAGGGGGACCCAGTACTTC
TRBJ2-7 | TRBV19 | - | TRBD1 | CASRRTGSYEQYF | TGTGCCAGTAGACGGACAGGCTCCTACGAGCAGTACTTC
TRBJ1-2 | TRBV6-5 | - | TRBD1 | CASSWDSYYGYTF | TGTGCCAGCAGTTGGGACAGCTACTATGGCTACACCTTC
TRBJ1-2 | TRBV7-9 | - | - | CASSFRNYGYTF | TGTGCCAGCAGCTTCCGTAACTATGGCTACACCTTC
TRBJ2-3 | TRBV6-1 | - | - | CASSAPSRTDTQYF | TGTGCCAGCAGTGCCCCCTCCCGCACAGATACGCAGTATTTT
TRBJ2-1 | TRBV30 | - | TRBD2 | CAWSVGGSSYNEQFF | TGTGCCTGGAGTGTGGGCGGGAGCTCCTACAATGAGCAGTTCTTC
TRBJ1-6 | TRBV27 | - | - | CASKILAGARGSPLHF | TGTGCCAGCAAAATCTTAGCAGGGGCCCGGGGTTCACCCCTCCACTTT
TRBJ1-1 | TRBV2 | few | - | CASKALGTEAFF | TGTGCCAGCAAGGCCCTCGGGACTGAAGCTTTCTTT
TRBJ2-5 | TRBV28 | - | - | CASSIPRLLRETQYF | TGTGCCAGCAGTATCCCCCGCCTGCTGAGGGAGACCCAGTACTTC
TRBJ1-5 | TRBV28 | - | - | CASIFGPNQPQHF | TGTGCCAGCATTTTTGGCCCCAATCAGCCCCAGCATTTT
TRBJ2-3 | TRBV7-2 | - | TRBD2 | CASSLAVLAGDPDTQYF | TGTGCCAGCAGCTTAGCGGTGCTAGCGGGAGACCCAGATACGCAGTATTTT
TRBJ2-1 | TRBV11-3 | - | - | CASSPSADRSYNEQFF | TGTGCCAGCAGCCCCAGCGCTGACAGATCCTACAATGAGCAGTTCTTC
TRBJ2-5 | TRBV9 | - | TRBD2 | CASSVDSGRMWETQYF | TGTGCCAGCAGCGTAGACAGCGGGAGAATGTGGGAGACCCAGTACTTC
TRBJ2-5 | TRBV4-3 | - | - | CASSQAAGFQETQYF | TGCGCCAGCAGCCAAGCCGCGGGCTTCCAAGAGACCCAGTACTTC
TRBJ2-1 | TRBV25-1 | - | - | CASSNQRYPSNEQFF | TGTGCCAGCAGCAACCAGCGGTACCCCAGCAATGAGCAGTTCTTC
TRBJ2-2 | TRBV28 | - | - | CASSLPRLAGELFF | TGTGCCAGCAGTTTACCCAGGTTGGCCGGGGAGCTGTTTTTT
TRBJ2-5 | TRBV9 | once | - | CASSVDTTQETQYF | TGTGCCAGCAGCGTAGATACTACACAAGAGACCCAGTACTTC
TRBJ1-4 | TRBV30 | few | - | CAWSEDWSEKLFF | TGTGCCTGGAGTGAGGACTGGAGTGAAAAACTGTTTTTT
TRBJ1-1 | TRBV5-1 | - | TRBD1 | CASSISGQGSNTEAFF | TGCGCCAGCAGCATTTCGGGACAGGGCTCGAACACTGAAGCTTTCTTT
TRBJ1-5 | TRBV6-5 | - | - | CASSSPRYNQPQHF | TGTGCCAGCAGTTCCCCCCGGTACAATCAGCCCCAGCATTTT
TRBJ2-7 | TRBV6-1 | few | - | CASTEGGTADEQYF | TGTGCCAGCACCGAAGGGGGGACAGCAGACGAGCAGTACTTC
TRBJ2-2 | TRBV19 | - | - | CATRDSGHTGELFF | TGTGCCACTCGGGATAGCGGCCACACCGGGGAGCTGTTTTTT
TRBJ2-1 | TRBV29-1 | - | - | CSGDYNEQFF | TGCAGTGGAGATTACAATGAGCAGTTCTTC
TRBJ1-2 | TRBV5-1 | once | - | CASSSSVTGSNYGYTF | TGCGCCAGCAGTTCGTCAGTGACAGGTTCTAACTATGGCTACACCTTC
TRBJ2-1 | TRBV5-1 | - | - | CASSYDRLYGEQFF | TGCGCCAGCAGCTACGACCGACTCTACGGTGAGCAGTTCTTC
TRBJ2-7 | TRBV7-9 | - | TRBD2 | CASSRGEGYEQYF | TGTGCCAGCAGTCGTGGGGAGGGCTACGAGCAGTACTTC
TRBJ2-3 | TRBV7-9 | - | - | CASSPRGSADTQYF | TGTGCCAGCAGCCCGAGAGGGAGTGCAGATACGCAGTATTTT
TRBJ2-3 | TRBV5-6 | - | TRBD2 | CASSSVPGLAASTDTQYF | TGTGCCAGCAGTTCTGTCCCGGGACTAGCGGCTAGCACAGATACGCAGTATTTT
TRBJ1-2 | TRBV4-1 | - | - | CASSQRQGARYGYTF | TGCGCCAGCAGCCAGAGGCAGGGCGCCCGCTATGGCTACACCTTC
TRBJ2-3 | TRBV9 | - | TRBD2 | CASSVGGSTDTQYF | TGTGCCAGCAGCGTCGGGGGGAGCACAGATACGCAGTATTTT
TRBJ2-7 | TRBV7-2 | - | - | CASSLEWTAYEQYF | TGTGCCAGCAGCTTAGAGTGGACAGCCTACGAGCAGTACTTC
TRBJ2-1 | TRBV4-1 | - | - | CASSQDYAGSSYNEQFF | TGCGCCAGCAGCCAAGATTATGCCGGGAGCTCCTACAATGAGCAGTTCTTC
TRBJ1-2 | TRBV19 | - | - | CASSYLSGYTF | TGTGCCAGTAGCTATCTTTCTGGCTACACCTTC
TRBJ1-1 | TRBV28 | - | TRBD1 | CASSLPLTGGTEAFF | TGTGCCAGCAGTTTACCCCTGACAGGGGGCACTGAAGCTTTCTTT
TRBJ1-2 | TRBV28 | - | - | CASSLRLLYGYTF | TGTGCCAGCAGTTTGCGGCTACTCTATGGCTACACCTTC
TRBJ2-1 | TRBV30 | - | - | CAWSGGLSWGNEQFF | TGTGCCTGGAGCGGGGGACTTTCCTGGGGCAATGAGCAGTTCTTC
TRBJ2-1 | TRBV30 | - | - | CAWSVSYEQFF | TGTGCCTGGAGTGTATCCTATGAGCAGTTCTTC